A single sample gave rise to the 6 T cell receptor beta chains below, sequenced in a study of identical twins. Using its own MiXCR run on the 5' RACE reads, TCRdb lists one record per CDR3 protein. The sample records fewer than 550,000 distinct CDR3 sequences, roughly 15% being singletons. The sample also formed part of further work on yellow fever vaccine responses in identical twins.

Sample: CD4+ T cells sorted from blood. The receptors were gathered from a woman younger than 30 in good health.

The sample holds a few counts of this clonotype. This chain links TRBV6-1 with TRBJ2-3, with a weak D call TRBD1 (6 bases). Trimming shortened V by 7 bases and J by 2 bases, and 10 bases separated the two germline ends. Germline CDR1 is MNHNS and CDR2 is SASEGT. The CDR3 totals 13 residues. The CDR3 DNA reads as TGTGCCAGCAAAGGACAGCTCACAGATACGCAGTATTTT. Translating it yields CASKGQLTDTQYF.

This chain joins TRBV2 and TRBJ2-1; no clear D gene. The CDR3 length is 14 residues. Germline assignment: CDR1 SNHLY and CDR2 FYNNEI. V was trimmed by 2 bases and J by 5 bases, leaving 10 bases between them. The CDR3 loop is CASSERQINNEQFF. The CDR3 DNA sequence: TGTGCCAGCAGTGAACGGCAGATCAACAATGAGCAGTTCTTC.

This clonotype was observed a few times. J is TRBJ1-1 and V is TRBV5-1; D possibly corresponds to TRBD1 (5 bases). V was cut by 0 bases and J by 10 bases, with 10 bases left in between. Germline assignment: CDR1 SGHRS and CDR2 YFSETQ. This CDR3 contains 12 residues. CDR3 DNA sequence: TGCGCCAGCAGCTTGGGGTCCACAGGAGCTTTCTTT. Amino acid sequence: CASSLGSTGAFF.

This clonotype has just a few counts. The chain uses TRBV14 and TRBJ2-1; 8 bases agree with TRBD1. The CDR3 length is 14 residues. Losses at the gene ends were 4 bases for V and 8 bases for J; bases not matched to a gene: 7. The germline V gene encodes CDR1 SGHDN and CDR2 FVKESK. DNA of the CDR3: TGTGCCAGCAGCCCGACGGACAGGGCATATGAGCAGTTCTTC. This gives the protein CASSPTDRAYEQFF.

This clonotype has ten or more counts. The rearrangement links TRBV12-3 or TRBV12-4 to TRBJ1-1; no clear D gene. The CDR3 is 13 residues long. The V end lost 6 bases, the J end lost 5 bases, and 13 bases lay between the germline ends. CDR3: CASRAGVGTEAFF. The CDR3 DNA sequence: TGTGCCAGCAGAGCCGGCGTAGGGACTGAAGCTTTCTTT.

The chain joins TRBV20-1 to TRBJ1-2; D is ambiguous. This CDR3 has 12 residues. The V end lost 7 bases, the J end lost 0 bases, and 9 bases lay between the germline ends. Germline V gene lookup returns CDR1 DFQATT and CDR2 SNEGSKA (reference sequence). The CDR3 region is CSVQITNYGYTF. Here the CDR3 DNA reads TGCAGTGTTCAGATAACTAACTATGGCTACACCTTC.